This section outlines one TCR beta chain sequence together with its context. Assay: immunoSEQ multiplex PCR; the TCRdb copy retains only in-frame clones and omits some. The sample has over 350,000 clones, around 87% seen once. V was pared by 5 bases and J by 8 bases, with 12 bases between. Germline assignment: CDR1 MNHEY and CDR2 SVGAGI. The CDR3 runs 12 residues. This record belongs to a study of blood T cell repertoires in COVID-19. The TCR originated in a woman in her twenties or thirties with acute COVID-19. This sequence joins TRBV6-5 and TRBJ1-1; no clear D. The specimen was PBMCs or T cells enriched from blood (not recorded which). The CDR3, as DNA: TGTGCCAGCAGTACCTGGGGAGGGGAAGCTTTCTTT. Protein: CASSTWGGEAFF.